Listed below are T cell receptor beta chains from one sample, sequenced in a study of CD8+ T cells in alopecia areata. Data came from immunoSEQ multiplex PCR; TCRdb stores just in-frame clones and leaves some out. The sample consists of around 160,000 clones, 80% to 90% of them appearing once. The sequencing used CD8+ T cells sorted from blood, collected at week 0. The receptors were gathered from a human donor with alopecia areata. Each CDR3 is given with its conserved first and last residue. The D gene is left open where the match is weak. Clone sizes are given selectively: once, few, many, or a class where the clone is expanded.

j_call d_call v_call clone_size cdr3_nt cdr3_aa
TRBJ2-4 - TRBV10-3 - TGTGCCATCAGTGAGGCATTTTTGGGGGCCAAAAACATTCAGTACTTC CAISEAFLGAKNIQYF
TRBJ1-5 - TRBV23-1 - TGCGCCAGCAGTCAACCCAGGGGAGACAGAGGGGATCAGCCCCAGCATTTT CASSQPRGDRGDQPQHF
TRBJ2-7 - TRBV5-4 - TGTGCCAGCAGTTACGGGACCTACGAGCAGTACTTC CASSYGTYEQYF
TRBJ2-1 TRBD1 TRBV29-1 few TGCAGCGCTGGGTTGAGGGACAGAGTCTTCTTC CSAGLRDRVFF
TRBJ1-1 TRBD1 TRBV18 - TGTGCCAGCTCACTCCGACAGGGTGTCGCTTTCTTT CASSLRQGVAFF
TRBJ2-3 - TRBV9 - TGTGCCAGCAGCGTAGGTACTAGCCTGGCCGATACGCAGTATTTT CASSVGTSLADTQYF
TRBJ2-1 - TRBV27 - TGTGCCAGCAGTCCCCCAGACTCCTACAATGAGCAGTTCTTC CASSPPDSYNEQFF
TRBJ2-1 - TRBV13 - TGTGCCAGCAGCTTAGGGAAGCGGGCTAATGAGCAGTTCTTC CASSLGKRANEQFF
TRBJ1-2 TRBD1 TRBV6-6 - TGTGCCAGCAGCATAAGGACAGGAGACTATGGCTACACCTTC CASSIRTGDYGYTF
TRBJ2-1 - TRBV9 - TGTGCCAGCAACGAGGACTCAAGCTCCTACAATGAGCAGTTCTTC CASNEDSSSYNEQFF
TRBJ2-1 - TRBV27 - TGTGCCAGCAGTTTATCGGGTAGGGTCCCTAACAATGAGCAGTTCTTC CASSLSGRVPNNEQFF
TRBJ2-3 TRBD2 TRBV11-2 once TGTGCCAGCAGCTTAGTGGGCGGGAGCGCAGATACGCAGTATTTT CASSLVGGSADTQYF
TRBJ2-7 TRBD2 TRBV2 - TGTGCCAGCAGTGCTAGCGGGGGGGCCCTCAACGAGCAGTACTTC CASSASGGALNEQYF
TRBJ1-1 - TRBV19 once TGTGCCAGTCACACCGGGACATATCTTGAAGCTTTCTTT CASHTGTYLEAFF
TRBJ2-3 - TRBV30 - TGTGCCTGGAGTGTACCTGGGGCAGGGTACTTCACAGATACGCAGTATTTT CAWSVPGAGYFTDTQYF
TRBJ2-1 - TRBV2 - TGTGCCAGCAGTGGAAATGAGCAGTTCTTC CASSGNEQFF
TRBJ2-1 - TRBV7-9 once TGTGCCAGCAGTTTCCCGTCTAGCGTACCACCTGTGGGGGAGCAGTTCTTC CASSFPSSVPPVGEQFF
TRBJ2-3 TRBD2 TRBV27 - TGTGCCAGCAGGATACTAGCGGGAGATGGATATACGCAGTATTTT CASRILAGDGYTQYF
TRBJ2-3 - TRBV4-1 - TGCGCCAGCAGCGAAGAACGCACAGATACGCAGTATTTT CASSEERTDTQYF
TRBJ2-1 - TRBV5-1 - TGCGCCAGCAGCTTGTGGGCTGGAAACAATGAGCAGTTCTTC CASSLWAGNNEQFF
TRBJ1-1 TRBD1 TRBV7-9 - TGTGCCAGCAGCTCATCCGGACAGGCTTCCTTT CASSSSGQASF
TRBJ2-7 - TRBV7-9 few TGTGCCAGCAGCTTAACGGATGAGCAGTACTTC CASSLTDEQYF